These 5 T cell receptor beta chains share one sample of origin, sequenced in a study of cytomegalovirus exposure and HLA in healthy donors. Generated by immunoSEQ multiplex PCR, the TCRdb table keeps only in-frame clones and is missing some. The data show about 98,000 clones, with around nine tenths seen just once and 3% to 4.5% held by the top ten. Sample: PBMCs. The receptors derive from a woman aged 25 to 39 in good health and CMV-seronegative.

Only one count was recorded for this clone. The V and J genes are TRBV10-3 and TRBJ2-3, with D unresolved. Germline assignment: CDR1 ENHRY and CDR2 SYGVKD. CDR3 length equals 15 residues. V lost 2 bases to trimming and J lost 4 bases, with 13 bases between them. CDR3: CAISETIQRPDTQYF. The CDR3 region has the DNA TGTGCCATCAGTGAGACAATTCAACGTCCAGATACGCAGTATTTT.

The J gene is TRBJ2-3, the V gene TRBV5-1, with 8 nucleotides matching TRBD1. Germline V lookup: CDR1 SGHRS, CDR2 YFSETQ. V lost 1 base and J lost 4; bases outside the gene matches: 8. CDR3 length: 16 amino acids. Here the CDR3 reads CASSLLSQGVADTQYF. DNA of the CDR3: TGCGCCAGCAGCTTGTTATCACAGGGGGTCGCAGATACGCAGTATTTT. Supplemented by reference TRBV5-1 and TRBJ2-3, the full variable domain reads KAGVTQTPRYLIKTRGQQVTLSCSPISGHRSVSWYQQTPGQGLQFLFEYFSETQRNKGNFPGRFSGRQFSNSRSEMNVSTLELGDSALYLCASSLLSQGVADTQYFGPGTRLTVL.

The chain carries TRBV28 and TRBJ2-5, with 10 bases matching TRBD2. The germline V gene has CDR1 MDHEN and CDR2 SYDVKM. V lost 5 bases, J lost 4 bases, and 7 bases stayed unmatched. The CDR3 totals 15 residues. The CDR3 DNA is TGTGCCAGCAGTCCCGGGTCTAGCGGGAGAGAGACCCAGTACTTC. It codes for CASSPGSSGRETQYF. The variable domain in full, completed from reference TRBV28 and TRBJ2-5, reads DVKVTQSSRYLVKRTGEKVFLECVQDMDHENMFWYRQDPGLGLRLIYFSYDVKMKEKGDIPEGYSVSREKKERFSLILESASTNQTSMYLCASSPGSSGRETQYFGPGTRLLVL.

This clone was detected only a few times. V is TRBV28 and J is TRBJ2-7; D unclear. The ends were cut back, 4 bases at V and 6 bases at J, with 10 bases in the middle. Germline V gene sequence: CDR1 MDHEN, CDR2 SYDVKM. CDR3 length: 12 amino acids. CDR3 in DNA: TGTGCCAGCAGTTCCAGTTCCCTCGAGCAGTACTTC. Amino acid sequence: CASSSSSLEQYF.

V is TRBV19 and J is TRBJ2-7, with 8 bases fitting TRBD2. The V and J ends lost 4 bases and 2 bases, in that order; junction bases with no gene match: 7. The germline V gene encodes CDR1 LNHDA and CDR2 SQIVND (reference sequence). This CDR3 region has 15 residues. CDR3 sequence: CASSRVEGLAYEQYF. The CDR3, as DNA: TGTGCCAGTAGTAGGGTAGAGGGACTAGCCTACGAGCAGTACTTC.